One and the same sample provided the 14 T cell receptor beta chains below, sequenced in a study of molecular identifiers for immune sequencing clone quantification (dated by TCRdb to the late 2010s). The library relied on PCR. TCRdb records NextSeq 500 as the sequencer. TCRdb reprocessed the public reads (quality trimming at Q25 with fastp, clone calling with MiXCR) and kept in-frame beta chains. Under each unique CDR3 protein, matching rows form one entry showing the most common genes and DNA. In this sample the table shows approximately 320,000 distinct CDR3 sequences, about 23% of which occur a single time. Around 0.76% of the sample comes from the top ten. Sequencing was done on a sample of naive CD8+ T cells from blood, with Jurkat cell RNA spiked in. The cell subset or site label, read with the paper, signifies: FACS-sorted CD8+CD4-CCR7+CD45RA+ naive T cells. Receptors originate from a human donor in good health. Some libraries in this study had Jurkat cell RNA spiked in.

This clonotype has more than one count but fewer than ten. The chain combines TRBV16 with TRBJ1-1; TRBD1 is a possible D gene (5 bases). CDR3 length: 13 amino acids. The germline gives CDR1 KGHSY, CDR2 FQNENV. Trimming took off 1 base at V and 3 bases at J, with 6 bases between the two ends. DNA for the CDR3: TGTGCCAGCAGCCAATGGGGCGACACTGAAGCTTTCTTT. This encodes CASSQWGDTEAFF.

The genes are TRBV6-6 and TRBJ2-7, with 7 positions matching TRBD2. The length of the CDR3 is 14 residues. The trim removed 0 bases at V and 2 bases at J, leaving 1 base unmatched. The germline gives CDR1 MNHNY, CDR2 SVGAGI (reference sequence). The CDR3 nucleotides are TGTGCCAGCAGTTACTCCGGGACTACCTACGAGCAGTACTTC. Residues: CASSYSGTTYEQYF.

This sequence joins TRBV4-3 and TRBJ2-7; D may match TRBD1 or TRBD2 (5 bases each). V lost 3 bases and J lost 6, with 21 bases in between. CDR1 and CDR2 (germline): LGHNA, YSLEER. This CDR3 is built from 16 residues. CDR3 sequence reads: CASSQARTGGTTEQYF. CDR3 sequence (DNA): TGCGCCAGCAGCCAGGCCCGGACTGGGGGAACTACCGAGCAGTACTTC.

For this clonotype: This may be a read error, as it is one base from a much larger clone. The rearrangement joins TRBV11-2 to TRBJ2-3; D may be TRBD1 (5 bases). Trimming removed 10 bases at V and 2 bases at J, with 10 bases between. The CDR3 spans 12 residues. Germline lookup yields CDR1 SGHAT and CDR2 FQNNGV. The CDR3 DNA reads TGTGCCACCAGGACACTCACAGATACGCAGTATTTT. Encoded protein: CATRTLTDTQYF.

DNA of the CDR3: TGTGCCAGCAGCACCTCTAGCGGGGGGCCGCCCGAGCAGTACTTC. Amino acid sequence: CASSTSSGGPPEQYF. The V call is TRBV11-2, the J call TRBJ2-7; 11 bases are a match to TRBD2. Germline CDR1 reads SGHAT; CDR2 reads FQNNGV. The length of the CDR3 is 15 residues. The V and J ends lost 5 bases and 6 bases, in that order; junction bases with no gene match: 9.

This clonotype was observed many times. The chain employs TRBV10-3 and TRBJ1-5; D is perhaps TRBD1 (6 bases). The CDR3 covers 16 residues. V was shortened by 2 bases and J by 4 bases, with 15 bases between the two germline ends. Germline V lookup: CDR1 ENHRY, CDR2 SYGVKD. CDR3 loop: CAISEGPGHLNQPQHF. The CDR3, as DNA: TGTGCCATCAGTGAGGGCCCGGGACATTTAAATCAGCCCCAGCATTTT.

This clonotype was detected only a few times. This chain uses TRBV7-9 with TRBJ1-2; 12 bases line up with TRBD1. With 4 bases clipped from V and 4 bases from J, the junction kept 7 bases outside the gene matches. The CDR3 is 16 residues long. Germline V gene data show CDR1 as SEHNR and CDR2 as FQNEAQ (reference sequence). Here the CDR3 reads CASSSGQGAVGYGYTF. CDR3 DNA: TGTGCCAGCAGCTCGGGACAGGGGGCCGTCGGCTATGGCTACACCTTC.

This chain joins TRBV7-9 and TRBJ2-3; D could derive from TRBD1 or TRBD2 (5 bases each). The CDR3 runs to 12 residues. V gave up 5 bases and J gave up 5 bases, with 8 bases separating them. The germline V gene has CDR1 SEHNR and CDR2 FQNEAQ (reference sequence). CDR3 sequence: CASSPGRDTQYF. DNA for the CDR3: TGTGCCAGCAGCCCAGGGAGAGATACGCAGTATTTT.

The chain links TRBV7-2 to TRBJ2-1; 10 bases line up with TRBD2. V shed 10 bases, J shed 2 bases, and the junction held 5 bases outside the gene matches. Germline V gene sequence: CDR1 SGHTA, CDR2 FQGNSA. This CDR3 comprises 14 residues. The CDR3, as DNA: TGTGCCACGAAAACTAGCGGGGCCTACAATGAGCAGTTCTTC. Encoded protein: CATKTSGAYNEQFF.

The table lists this clonotype with many counts. V usage is TRBV12-3 or TRBV12-4 and J usage is TRBJ1-1; D might be TRBD1 (5 bases). The V end lost 5 bases, the J end lost 11 bases, and 24 bases lay between the germline ends. The CDR3 extends over 15 amino acids. In DNA, the CDR3 is TGTGCCAGCAGTCCCTCCTCGGATGGGGCCCTGGGGGCTTTCTTT. It codes for CASSPSSDGALGAFF.

The chain has TRBV7-9 and TRBJ2-2; the match to TRBD1 covers 8 bases. This CDR3 is built from 15 residues. The germline gives CDR1 SEHNR, CDR2 FQNEAQ (reference sequence). J lost 6 bases, V lost 4 bases, and 7 bases had no gene match. The CDR3 DNA is TGTGCCAGCAGCTCCTACAGGGGGGAAGCCGGGGAGCTGTTTTTT. It encodes CASSSYRGEAGELFF.

At least ten counts were recorded for this clonotype. The V and J genes are TRBV29-1 and TRBJ2-5; 11 bases map to TRBD2. This CDR3 region has 14 residues. Trimming at V came to 2 bases and at J to 5 bases, leaving 4 bases not matched to a gene. Germline CDR1 SQVTM, CDR2 ANQGSEA. This CDR3 is CSVEWGLAAETQYF. CDR3 DNA sequence: TGCAGCGTTGAATGGGGACTAGCGGCGGAGACCCAGTACTTC.

In its sample, this clonotype was seen many times. The gene calls are TRBV20-1 and TRBJ1-2, with D uncertain. V lost 3 bases, J lost 2 bases, and 19 bases lay in between. This CDR3 contains 16 residues. Germline lookup yields CDR1 DFQATT and CDR2 SNEGSKA (reference sequence). CDR3 sequence (DNA): TGCAGTGCTAGGGGTTGGCCTGCCGAGACCAACTATGGCTACACCTTC. As protein: CSARGWPAETNYGYTF.

The chain combines TRBV27 with TRBJ1-5; D remains ambiguous. Germline assignment: CDR1 MNHEY and CDR2 SMNVEV (reference sequence). The CDR3 totals 14 residues. V was cut by 6 bases and J by 5 bases, with 14 bases left in between. The CDR3 sequence: CASSFKGSDQPQHF. DNA of the CDR3: TGTGCCAGCAGCTTTAAGGGATCGGATCAGCCCCAGCATTTT.